This TCR beta chain derives from a study of CD8+CD57+ T cells in acquired aplastic anemia. As for the study in general: Sorted CD4+ and CD8+ cell DNA averaged about 3 ug.

CDR3 and TCR beta VDJ profiling relied on genomic DNA as the template. TCRdb re-derived calls from the reads in MiXCR, one entry per CDR3 protein. This sample has 250,000 to 350,000 distinct CDR3 sequences; approximately 55% occur once, and the top ten carry approximately 8.2%. The CDR3 is 15 residues long. The germline V gene has CDR1 SGHRS and CDR2 YFSETQ. V was pared by 4 bases and J by 4 bases, with 6 bases of the junction left unmatched. Study-level points and caveats: Around 27 sequences, all CD8+ CDR3, were shared between patients and controls. Researchers reported that CD8+ Simpson's diversity was not significantly different in patients versus controls.

With regard to this clonotype: The target antigen is unknown.

The source material was sorted CD4+, CD8+, or CD8+CD57+ T cells (not recorded which) from PBMCs. The TCR was taken from a human donor with severe aplastic anemia or a healthy control (not recorded which). V gene TRBV5-1 combines with J gene TRBJ2-3; 10 nucleotides agree with TRBD2. DNA of the CDR3: TGCGCCAGCAGCGCCTGGACTAGCGGCGCAGATACGCAGTATTTT. Its translation: CASSAWTSGADTQYF.